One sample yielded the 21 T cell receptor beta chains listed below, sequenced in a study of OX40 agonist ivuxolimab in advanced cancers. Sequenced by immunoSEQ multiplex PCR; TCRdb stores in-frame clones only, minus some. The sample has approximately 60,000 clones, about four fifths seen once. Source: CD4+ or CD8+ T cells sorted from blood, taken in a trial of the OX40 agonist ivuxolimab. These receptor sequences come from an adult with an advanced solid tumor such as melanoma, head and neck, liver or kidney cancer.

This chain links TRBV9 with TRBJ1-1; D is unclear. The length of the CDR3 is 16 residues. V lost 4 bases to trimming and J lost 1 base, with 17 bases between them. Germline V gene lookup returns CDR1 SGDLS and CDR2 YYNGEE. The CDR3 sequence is CASSPRERATNTEAFF. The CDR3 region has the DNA TGTGCCAGCAGCCCGAGGGAGAGGGCGACGAACACTGAAGCTTTCTTT.

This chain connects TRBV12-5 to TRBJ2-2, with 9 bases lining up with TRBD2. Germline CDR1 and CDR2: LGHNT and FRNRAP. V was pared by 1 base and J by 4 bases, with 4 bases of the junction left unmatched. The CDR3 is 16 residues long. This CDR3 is CASGLAKGLATGELFF. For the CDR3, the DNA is TGTGCTAGTGGTTTGGCCAAGGGACTAGCCACCGGGGAGCTGTTTTTT.

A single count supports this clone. CDR3 amino acids: CASSLETSGVTYEQYF. In nucleotides, the CDR3 is TGTGCCAGCAGCTTAGAAACTAGCGGGGTTACCTACGAGCAGTACTTC. J is TRBJ2-7 and V is TRBV7-4; 10 bases are shared with TRBD2. The CDR3 spans 16 residues. The V and J ends lost 1 base and 2 bases, in that order; junction bases with no gene match: 5. The germline CDR1 and CDR2 sequences are SGHVT and SQSDAQ.

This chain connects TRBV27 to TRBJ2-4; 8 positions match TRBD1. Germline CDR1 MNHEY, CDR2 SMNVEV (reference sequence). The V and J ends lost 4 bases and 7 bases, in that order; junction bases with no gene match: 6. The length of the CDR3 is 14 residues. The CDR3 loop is CASSWRTGMNIQYF. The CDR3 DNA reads TGTGCCAGCAGTTGGAGGACAGGGATGAACATTCAGTACTTC.

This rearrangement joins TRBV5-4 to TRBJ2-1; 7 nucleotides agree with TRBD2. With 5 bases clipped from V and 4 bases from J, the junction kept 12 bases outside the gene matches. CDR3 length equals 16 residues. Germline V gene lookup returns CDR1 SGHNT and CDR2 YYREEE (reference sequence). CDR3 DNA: TGTGCCAGCAGTCTGGACGGTTCTAGCGGTTACAATGAGCAGTTCTTC. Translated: CASSLDGSSGYNEQFF.

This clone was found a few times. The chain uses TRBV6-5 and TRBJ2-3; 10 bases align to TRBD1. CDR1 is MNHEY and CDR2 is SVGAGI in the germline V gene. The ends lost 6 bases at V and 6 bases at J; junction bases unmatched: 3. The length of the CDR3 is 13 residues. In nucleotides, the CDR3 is TGTGCCAGCAGGGGGACAGGGGTGGATACGCAGTATTTT. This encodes CASRGTGVDTQYF.

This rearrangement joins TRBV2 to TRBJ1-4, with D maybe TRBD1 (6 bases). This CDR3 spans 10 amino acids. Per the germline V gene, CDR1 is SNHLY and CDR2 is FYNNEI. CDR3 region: CASRTEKLFF. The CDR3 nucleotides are TGTGCGAGTAGGACAGAGAAACTGTTTTTT.

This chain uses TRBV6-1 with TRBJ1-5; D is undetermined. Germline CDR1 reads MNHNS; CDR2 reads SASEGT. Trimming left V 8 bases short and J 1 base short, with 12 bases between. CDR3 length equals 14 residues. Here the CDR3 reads CASGRARSNQPQHF. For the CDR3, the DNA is TGTGCCAGCGGAAGGGCAAGGAGCAATCAGCCCCAGCATTTT.

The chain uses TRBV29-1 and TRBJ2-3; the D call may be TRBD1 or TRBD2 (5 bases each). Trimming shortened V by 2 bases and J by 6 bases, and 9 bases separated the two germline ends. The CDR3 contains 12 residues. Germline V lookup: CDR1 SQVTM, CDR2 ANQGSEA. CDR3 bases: TGCAGCGTTGAAAGCGAGGGGGATACGCAGTATTTT. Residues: CSVESEGDTQYF.

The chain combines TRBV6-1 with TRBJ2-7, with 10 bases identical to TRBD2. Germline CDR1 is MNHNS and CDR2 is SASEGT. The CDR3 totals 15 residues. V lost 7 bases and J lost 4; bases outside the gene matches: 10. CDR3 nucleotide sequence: TGTGCCAGCATCCGGGGGGCTAGCGGGAGTTACGAGCAGTACTTC. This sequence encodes CASIRGASGSYEQYF.

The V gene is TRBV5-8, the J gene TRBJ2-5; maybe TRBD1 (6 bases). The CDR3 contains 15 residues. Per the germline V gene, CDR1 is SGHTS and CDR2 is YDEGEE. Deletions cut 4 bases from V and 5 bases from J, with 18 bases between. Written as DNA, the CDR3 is TGTGCCAGCAGCCCCGCAGGGGCTAATTGGGAGACCCAGTACTTC. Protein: CASSPAGANWETQYF. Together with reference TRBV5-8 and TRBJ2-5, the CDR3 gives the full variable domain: EAGVTQSPTHLIKTRGQQATLRCSPISGHTSVYWYQQALGLGLQFLLWYDEGEERNRGNFPPRFSGRQFPNYSSELNVNALELEDSALYLCASSPAGANWETQYFGPGTRLLVL.

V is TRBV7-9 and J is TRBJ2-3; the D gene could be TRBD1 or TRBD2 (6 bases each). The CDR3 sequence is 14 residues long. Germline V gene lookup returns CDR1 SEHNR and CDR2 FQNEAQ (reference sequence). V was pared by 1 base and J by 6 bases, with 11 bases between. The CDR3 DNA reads TGTGCCAGCAGCTTAGGGGGGGCAGGGGATACGCAGTATTTT. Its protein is CASSLGGAGDTQYF. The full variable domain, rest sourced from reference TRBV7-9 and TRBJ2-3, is DTGVSQNPRHKITKRGQNVTFRCDPISEHNRLYWYRQTLGQGPEFLTYFQNEAQLEKSRLLSDRFSAERPKGSFSTLEIQRTEQGDSAMYLCASSLGGAGDTQYFGPGTRLTVL.

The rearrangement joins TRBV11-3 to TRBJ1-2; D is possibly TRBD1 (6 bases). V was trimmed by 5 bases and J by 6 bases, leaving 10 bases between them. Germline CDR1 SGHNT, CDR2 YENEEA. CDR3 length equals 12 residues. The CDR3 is CASSNRVHGYTF. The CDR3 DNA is TGTGCCAGCAGCAACAGGGTTCATGGCTACACCTTC.

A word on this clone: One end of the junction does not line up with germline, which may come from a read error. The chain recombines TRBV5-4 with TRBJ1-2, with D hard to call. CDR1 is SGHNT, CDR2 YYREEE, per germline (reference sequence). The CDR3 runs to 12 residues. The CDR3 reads CARSLKVDGYTF. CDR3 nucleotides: TGTGCCAGAAGCTTGAAAGTGGACGGCTACACCTTC.

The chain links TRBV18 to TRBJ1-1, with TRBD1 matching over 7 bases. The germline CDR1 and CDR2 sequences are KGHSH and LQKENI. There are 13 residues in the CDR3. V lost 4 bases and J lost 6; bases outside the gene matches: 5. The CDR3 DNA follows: TGTGCCAGCTCACTCAGGGGGATCGCTGAAGCTTTCTTT. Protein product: CASSLRGIAEAFF.

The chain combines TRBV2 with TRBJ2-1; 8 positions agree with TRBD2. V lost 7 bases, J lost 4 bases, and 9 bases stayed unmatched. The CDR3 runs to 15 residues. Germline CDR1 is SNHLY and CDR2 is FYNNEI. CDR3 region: CASNPGGAGYNEQFF. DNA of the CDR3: TGTGCCAGCAACCCCGGGGGGGCCGGGTACAATGAGCAGTTCTTC.

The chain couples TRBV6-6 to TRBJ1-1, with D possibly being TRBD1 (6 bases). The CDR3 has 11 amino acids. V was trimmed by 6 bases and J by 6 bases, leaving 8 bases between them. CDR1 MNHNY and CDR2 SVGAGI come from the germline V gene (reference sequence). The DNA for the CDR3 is TGTGCCAGCAGACAGGGCCCTGAAGCTTTCTTT. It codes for CASRQGPEAFF.

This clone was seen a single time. CDR3 residues: CASSPDLLAGLYNEQFF. The CDR3 nucleotides are TGTGCCAGCAGCCCTGATTTACTAGCGGGACTTTACAATGAGCAGTTCTTC. The gene calls are TRBV9 and TRBJ2-1, with 10 bases aligning to TRBD2. The V gene's germline CDR1 is SGDLS and CDR2 YYNGEE. This CDR3 is 17 amino acids long. J lost 4 bases, V lost 4 bases, and 11 bases had no gene match.

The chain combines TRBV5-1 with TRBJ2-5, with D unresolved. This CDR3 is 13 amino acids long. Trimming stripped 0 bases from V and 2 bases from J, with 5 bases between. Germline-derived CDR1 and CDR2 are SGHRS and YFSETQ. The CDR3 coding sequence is TGCGCCAGCAGCTTGGACCTTCAAGAGACCCAGTACTTC. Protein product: CASSLDLQETQYF. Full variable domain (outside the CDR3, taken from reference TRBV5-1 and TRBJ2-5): KAGVTQTPRYLIKTRGQQVTLSCSPISGHRSVSWYQQTPGQGLQFLFEYFSETQRNKGNFPGRFSGRQFSNSRSEMNVSTLELGDSALYLCASSLDLQETQYFGPGTRLLVL.

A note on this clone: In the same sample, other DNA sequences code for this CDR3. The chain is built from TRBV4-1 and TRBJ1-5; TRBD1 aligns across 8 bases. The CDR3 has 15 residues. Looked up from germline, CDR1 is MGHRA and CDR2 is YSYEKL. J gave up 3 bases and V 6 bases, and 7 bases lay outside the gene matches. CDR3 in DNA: TGCGCCAGCAGTCCGACAGGGGCCCTCAATCAGCCCCAGCATTTT. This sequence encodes CASSPTGALNQPQHF.

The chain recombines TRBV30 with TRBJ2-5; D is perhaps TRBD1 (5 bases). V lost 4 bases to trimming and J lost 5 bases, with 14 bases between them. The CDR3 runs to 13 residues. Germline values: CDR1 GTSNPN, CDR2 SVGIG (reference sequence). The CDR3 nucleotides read TGTGCCTGGACCCACAGGCTTCGGGAGACCCAGTACTTC. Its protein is CAWTHRLRETQYF.